This TCR beta chain stems from a study of long-term antiretroviral therapy in people with HIV. Study-wide results and limits: In samples taken after ART, diversity increased but remained below transplant donor control levels.

The germline gives CDR1 SGHTS, CDR2 YDEGEE. The CDR3 covers 14 residues. Trimming shortened V by 8 bases and J by 0 bases, and 12 bases separated the two germline ends. To note about this clone: What it binds is not known.

Sequencing used immunoSEQ v3.0 at survey level. Clones were read by immunoSEQ multiplex PCR, and TCRdb kept only the in-frame ones, dropping some. The sample has 30,000 to 40,000 clones, roughly 77% seen once. Source: unsorted PBMCs, taken 1.9 years after starting antiretroviral therapy. The receptor was derived from a young man with HIV. The rearrangement joins TRBV5-8 to TRBJ1-3; D unclear. This CDR3 is CASLRAVSGNTIYF. CDR3 bases: TGTGCCAGTCTGAGGGCAGTCTCTGGAAACACCATATATTTT.